The rows below give T cell receptor beta chains drawn from one sample of a study of shared clonotypes between healthy human individuals. Only in-frame clones appear in the TCRdb table, and some are missing; sequencing was by immunoSEQ multiplex PCR. The sample holds under 1,900,000 clones; 98% to 99% are singletons and the top ten take under 0.45%. Material: naive CD4+ T cells sorted from blood. All receptors derive from a man aged 30 to 45 in good health. Each CDR3 is given with its conserved first and last residue. Each record gives: V gene, clone size, J gene, D gene, CDR3 DNA, CDR3 protein. A D gene is named only where the DNA matches it firmly. Some rows mark clone size as missing; the rest say once, few, many or name a class of expanded clone.

TRBV10-3,NA,TRBJ2-3,TRBD2,TGTGCCATCAGCCTGACTAGCGGGAGGGCCGGGGTTACGCAGTATTTT,CAISLTSGRAGVTQYF
TRBV7-2,NA,TRBJ1-3,TRBD1,TGTGCCAGCAGTTTCGCCCCCGGGACAGGGGGAATCTCTGGAAACACCATATATTTT,CASSFAPGTGGISGNTIYF
TRBV4-1,once,TRBJ2-5,NA,TGCGCCAGCAGCGTCCCAGGGAGCGAGACCCAGTACTTC,CASSVPGSETQYF
TRBV4-1,NA,TRBJ1-5,NA,TGCGCCAGCAGCCAAGGAGCAGGGATCAATCAGCCCCAGCATTTT,CASSQGAGINQPQHF
TRBV2,NA,TRBJ2-1,TRBD2,TGTGCCAGCAGGGAAACTAGCGGACCCTACAATGAGCAGTTCTTC,CASRETSGPYNEQFF
TRBV11-2,NA,TRBJ2-5,NA,TGTGCCAGCAGCTTCGGGGTAACAGAGACCCAGTACTTC,CASSFGVTETQYF
TRBV7-2,NA,TRBJ1-1,NA,TGTGCCAGCAGCCGCAGGGTCTGGACTGAAGCTTTCTTT,CASSRRVWTEAFF
TRBV5-1,NA,TRBJ1-1,TRBD1,TGCGCCAGCAGCTTGGTCGGGCAGGGGGCCTCGAACACTGAAGCTTTCTTT,CASSLVGQGASNTEAFF
TRBV5-6,NA,TRBJ2-1,TRBD2,TGTGCCAGCACCCAGCTCGGCGGGAGCTCCTACAATGAGCAGTTCTTC,CASTQLGGSSYNEQFF
TRBV15,NA,TRBJ1-4,NA,TGTGCCACCAGCAGACCCGCGGGGGCAGGAGAAAAACTGTTTTTT,CATSRPAGAGEKLFF
TRBV9,NA,TRBJ2-1,NA,TGTGCCAGCAGCTCCCGGGCCAAAGGGGAGCAGTTCTTC,CASSSRAKGEQFF
TRBV11-2,NA,TRBJ2-1,TRBD2,TGTGCCAGCAGCTCCATCCCGTGGAGCGGGAGGAAAGACAATGAGCAGTTCTTC,CASSSIPWSGRKDNEQFF
TRBV5-1,NA,TRBJ2-1,TRBD2,TGCGCCAGCAGCTTACTAGCGGGAGGACTGAATGAGCAGTTCTTC,CASSLLAGGLNEQFF
TRBV2,NA,TRBJ1-2,NA,TGTGCCAGCAGGGGCCGGGGGGGCACAAACTATGGCTACACCTTC,CASRGRGGTNYGYTF
TRBV6-5,NA,TRBJ1-1,NA,TGTGCCAGCGGGTTCGGAGGCAACACTGAAGCTTTCTTT,CASGFGGNTEAFF
TRBV9,NA,TRBJ1-1,NA,TGTGCCAGCAGCGTTCAAGGACAGCTGAACACTGAAGCTTTCTTT,CASSVQGQLNTEAFF
TRBV19,NA,TRBJ1-2,NA,TGTGCCAGTAGTGGGGGTCAGGTTGCTGGCTACACCTTC,CASSGGQVAGYTF
TRBV28,NA,TRBJ2-7,TRBD2,TGTGCCAGCACCCCAGGACTAGCCTCCTACGAGCAGTACTTC,CASTPGLASYEQYF
TRBV10-2,NA,TRBJ1-1,NA,TGCGCCAGCAGTCCCTTCCCCGGTGGGAACACTGAAGCTTTCTTT,CASSPFPGGNTEAFF
TRBV10-3,NA,TRBJ2-7,NA,TGTGCCATCAATGTCCCAGGGCAGCGGCAGTACTTC,CAINVPGQRQYF
TRBV7-3,once,TRBJ2-7,NA,TGTGCCAGCAGCCGGGGTCTCTCCTACGAGCAGTACTTC,CASSRGLSYEQYF
TRBV4-1,NA,TRBJ2-1,TRBD2,TGCGCCAGCAGCCAAGAGTCCCTAGCGGGAATGGACTACAATGAGCAGTTCTTC,CASSQESLAGMDYNEQFF
TRBV28,NA,TRBJ2-1,NA,TGTGCCAGCAGTACACGACAGGGGAGGGTCAATGAGCAGTTCTTC,CASSTRQGRVNEQFF
TRBV7-2,NA,TRBJ2-1,TRBD2,TGTGCCAGCAGCTTAGTTACAGCGGGAGCGTACAATGAGCAGTTCTTC,CASSLVTAGAYNEQFF
TRBV7-6,NA,TRBJ2-3,NA,TGTGCCAGCAGCTTAGATATTTTGGCAGGGCGCACAGATACGCAGTATTTT,CASSLDILAGRTDTQYF
TRBV28,NA,TRBJ2-7,NA,TGTGCCAGCAGCGCAGGGCCCTACGAGCAGTACTTC,CASSAGPYEQYF
TRBV19,once,TRBJ2-3,NA,TGTGCCAGTAGTATCAGGGGCGCAGATACGCAGTATTTT,CASSIRGADTQYF
TRBV7-8,NA,TRBJ2-5,TRBD2,TGTGCCAGCAGCTTCCCCACTCTAGCGGGACGGGGCGAGACCCAGTACTTC,CASSFPTLAGRGETQYF
TRBV12-5,NA,TRBJ2-7,NA,TGTGCTAGTGCCACGGACAGTGTCTACGAGCAGTACTTC,CASATDSVYEQYF
TRBV30,NA,TRBJ1-4,TRBD1,TGTGCCTGGGAGACAGGGCCTAATGAAAAACTGTTTTTT,CAWETGPNEKLFF
TRBV6-5,NA,TRBJ2-3,NA,TGTGCCAGCAGTTATTTCAGGGGAGGTGGCACAGATACGCAGTATTTT,CASSYFRGGGTDTQYF
TRBV27,NA,TRBJ1-3,NA,TGTGCCAGCAGAGGACGTGGAAACACCATATATTTT,CASRGRGNTIYF
TRBV15,NA,TRBJ2-3,TRBD2,TGTGCCACCGCGGCCGGTCCTAGCGGGAGCCCCAACGTTGCAGATACGCAGTATTTT,CATAAGPSGSPNVADTQYF
TRBV7-8,NA,TRBJ2-1,TRBD2,TGTGCCACCCAGAGTACCAGCGGGAGGGAAGAGTTCTTC,CATQSTSGREEFF
TRBV29-1,NA,TRBJ2-5,NA,TGCAGCGTGACCGGGGGTTTAGAGACCCAGTACTTC,CSVTGGLETQYF
TRBV5-6,NA,TRBJ2-6,NA,TGTGCCAGCAGCTTGGTCGGGACTGGGGCCAACGTCCTGACTTTC,CASSLVGTGANVLTF
TRBV6-1,NA,TRBJ2-7,TRBD2,TGTGCCAGCAGTGGACTAGCGGGGAGCTCCTACGAGCAGTACTTC,CASSGLAGSSYEQYF
TRBV5-4,once,TRBJ2-1,TRBD2,TGTGCCAGCAGCTTGGTGGTAGCGGGTTACAATGAGCAGTTCTTC,CASSLVVAGYNEQFF
TRBV6-6,NA,TRBJ2-3,NA,TGTGCCAGCCCCCCAGTAGCGGCTAGCACAGATACGCAGTATTTT,CASPPVAASTDTQYF
TRBV7-2,NA,TRBJ2-5,NA,TGTGCCAGCAGCTCGCGGGCCCAGGGGGAGACCCAGTACTTC,CASSSRAQGETQYF
TRBV28,NA,TRBJ1-4,TRBD1,TGTGCCAGCAGCGAGATAACAGGGGAGAACGAAAAACTGTTTTTT,CASSEITGENEKLFF